This is a list of T cell receptor beta chains from one sample in a study of cytomegalovirus exposure and HLA in healthy donors. Sequenced by immunoSEQ multiplex PCR; TCRdb stores in-frame clones only, minus some. This table has 120,000 to 150,000 clones, about 90% appearing once. The sequenced sample was PBMCs. These TCRs come from a woman under 30 in good health and CMV-seropositive. Both conserved end residues are part of each CDR3.

>TRBV4-3
CASSRYRDTYNSPLHF
>TRBV2
CASTQYDNEKLFF
>TRBV18
CASSPSDREGQPQHF
>TRBV7-6
CASSPPSRNEQFF
>TRBV30
CAWSYGGRAPDTQYF
>TRBV9
CASSVDVGHYGYTF
>TRBV5-6
CASSRGDRGYSPLHF
>TRBV19
CASSPNRGRWNGYTF
>TRBV28
CASRGTGLKQYF
>TRBV27
CASSQTRDSLSPLHF
>TRBV19
CASSMRRNYGYTF
>TRBV2
CAGRDRGTEAFF
>TRBV7-2
CASSSRGGPKSTDTQYF
>TRBV30
CAWQRLAGGHEQFF
>TRBV25-1
CASSGLGTAYEQYF
>TRBV2
CASWGQGNSPLHF
>TRBV29-1
CSVEVRGESYTF
>TRBV6-6
CASTAVKAGEQFF
>TRBV4-1
CASTQKSRSGWRTEAFF
>TRBV2
CASSGGSGGTQYF
>TRBV7-2
CASSLKLGTGLYEQYF
>TRBV7-9
CASSYLGQGSNYGYTF
>TRBV11-2
CASSLDLVRGIQYF
>TRBV6-5
CASSYNNNEQFF
>TRBV30
CAWSPLYISGYSGNTIYF
>TRBV15
CATSRDRLATNTEAFF
>TRBV2
CASSEHGGGAYEQYF
>TRBV9
CASSVQRGSNEQFF
>TRBV19
CASSSSGSVYHEQYF
>TRBV30
CAWSRDFYEQYF
>TRBV18
CASSPGTGGNEQFF
>TRBV5-1
CASSLVVDSYNEQFF
>TRBV11-2
CASSWGTSGTNEQFF
>TRBV4-3
CASSQDWAGEGTGELFF
>TRBV5-4
CASRRQGGHTEAFF
>TRBV5-1
CASSPSGSKYEQYF
>TRBV7-3
CASSPQGPLNYGYTF
>TRBV30
CAWRQGVGTDTQYF
>TRBV16
CASSQSGNGANVLTF
>TRBV18
CASSPRTGGNQPQHF
>TRBV7-2
CASSFGQPYGYTF
>TRBV10-3
CAISEVGRDTQYF
>TRBV29-1
CSAFDRTIYGYTF
>TRBV5-4
CASSAAGELFF
>TRBV27
CASSLRAGVHSQPQHF
>TRBV9
CASSVMGSGGLETQYF
>TRBV28
CASAKLQGYTEAFF
>TRBV5-4
CASSLTGPEDTQYF
>TRBV5-1
CASTRLAGGNEQFF
>TRBV18
CASSLAVSSYNEQFF
>TRBV7-2
CASSIQGYSETQYF
>TRBV28
CASSLQGDPRAFF
>TRBV5-1
CASSRWDTGYEQYF
>TRBV19
CASSGTGNSPLHF